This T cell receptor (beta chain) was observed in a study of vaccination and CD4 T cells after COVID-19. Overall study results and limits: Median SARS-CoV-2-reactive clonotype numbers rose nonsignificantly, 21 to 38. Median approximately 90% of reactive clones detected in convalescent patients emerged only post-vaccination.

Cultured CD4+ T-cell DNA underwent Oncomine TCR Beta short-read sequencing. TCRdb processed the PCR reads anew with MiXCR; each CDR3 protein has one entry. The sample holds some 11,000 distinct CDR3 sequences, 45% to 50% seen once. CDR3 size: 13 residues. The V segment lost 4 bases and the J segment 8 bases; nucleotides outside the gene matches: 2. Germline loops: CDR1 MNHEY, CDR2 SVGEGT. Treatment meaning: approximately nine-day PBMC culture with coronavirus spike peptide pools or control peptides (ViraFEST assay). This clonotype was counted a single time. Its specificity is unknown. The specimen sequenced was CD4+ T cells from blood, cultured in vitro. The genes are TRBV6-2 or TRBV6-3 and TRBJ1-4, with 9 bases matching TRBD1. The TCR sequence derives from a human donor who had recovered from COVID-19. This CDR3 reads CASSFGTGEKLFF. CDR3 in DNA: TGTGCCAGCAGTTTCGGGACAGGGGAAAAACTGTTTTTT.